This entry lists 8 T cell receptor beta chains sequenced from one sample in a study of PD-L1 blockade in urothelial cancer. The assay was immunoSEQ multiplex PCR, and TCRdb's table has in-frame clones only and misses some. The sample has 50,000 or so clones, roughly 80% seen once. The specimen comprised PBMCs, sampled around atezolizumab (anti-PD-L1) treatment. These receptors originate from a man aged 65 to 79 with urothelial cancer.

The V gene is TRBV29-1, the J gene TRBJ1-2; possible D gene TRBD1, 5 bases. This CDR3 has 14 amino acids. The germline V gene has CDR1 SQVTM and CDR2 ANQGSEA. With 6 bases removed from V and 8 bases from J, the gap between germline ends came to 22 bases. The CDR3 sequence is CSVEGTYPGVGYTF. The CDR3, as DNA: TGCAGCGTGGAGGGGACTTACCCGGGTGTGGGCTACACCTTC.

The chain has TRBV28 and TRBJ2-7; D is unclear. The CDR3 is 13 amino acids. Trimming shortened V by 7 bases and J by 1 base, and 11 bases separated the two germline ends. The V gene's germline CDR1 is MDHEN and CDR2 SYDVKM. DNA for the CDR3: TGTGCCAGCACCTTCACAAATTCCTACGAGCAGTACTTC. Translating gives CASTFTNSYEQYF.

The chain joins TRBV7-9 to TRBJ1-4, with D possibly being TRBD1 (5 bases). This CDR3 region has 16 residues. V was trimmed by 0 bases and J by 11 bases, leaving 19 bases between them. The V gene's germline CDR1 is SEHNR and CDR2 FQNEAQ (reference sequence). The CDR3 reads CASSLAMGQGSEKLFF. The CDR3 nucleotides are TGTGCCAGCAGCTTAGCGATGGGGCAGGGAAGTGAGAAACTGTTTTTT.

The CDR3 region has the DNA TGTGCCGTTTGGCGGGAGAATACCTACGAGCAGTACTTC. Translated: CAVWRENTYEQYF. The chain links TRBV30 to TRBJ2-7, with 7 bases identical to TRBD2. From germline, CDR1 is GTSNPN and CDR2 SVGIG (reference sequence). The CDR3 is made up of 13 amino acids. V trimming: 8 bases; J trimming: 2 bases; junction bases outside the gene matches: 9.

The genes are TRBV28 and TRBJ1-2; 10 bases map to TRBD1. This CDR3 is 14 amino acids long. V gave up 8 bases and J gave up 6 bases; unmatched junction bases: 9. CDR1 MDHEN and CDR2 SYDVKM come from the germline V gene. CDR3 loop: CASQGQGLLNGYTF. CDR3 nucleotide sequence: TGTGCCAGCCAGGGACAGGGGTTGTTAAATGGCTACACCTTC.

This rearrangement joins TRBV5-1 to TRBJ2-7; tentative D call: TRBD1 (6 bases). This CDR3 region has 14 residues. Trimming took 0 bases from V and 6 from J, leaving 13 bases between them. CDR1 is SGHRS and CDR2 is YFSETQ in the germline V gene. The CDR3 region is CASSLDGRGGEQYF. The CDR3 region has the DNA TGCGCCAGCAGCTTGGACGGCAGGGGCGGCGAGCAGTACTTC.

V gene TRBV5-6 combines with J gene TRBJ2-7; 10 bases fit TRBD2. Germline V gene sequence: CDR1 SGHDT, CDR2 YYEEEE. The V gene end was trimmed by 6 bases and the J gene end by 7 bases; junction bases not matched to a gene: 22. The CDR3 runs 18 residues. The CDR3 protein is CASNLFGRASGSPGEQYF. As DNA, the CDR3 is TGTGCCAGCAACTTATTTGGAAGGGCTAGCGGGAGTCCGGGGGAGCAGTACTTC.

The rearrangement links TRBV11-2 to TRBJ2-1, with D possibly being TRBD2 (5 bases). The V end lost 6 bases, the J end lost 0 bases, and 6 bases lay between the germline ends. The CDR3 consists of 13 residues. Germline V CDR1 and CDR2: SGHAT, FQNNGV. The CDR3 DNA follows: TGTGCCAGCAGGCGGGCCTCCTACAATGAGCAGTTCTTC. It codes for CASRRASYNEQFF. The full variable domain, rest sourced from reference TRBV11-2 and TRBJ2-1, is EAGVAQSPRYKIIEKRQSVAFWCNPISGHATLYWYQQILGQGPKLLIQFQNNGVVDDSQLPKDRFSAERLKGVDSTLKIQPAKLEDSAVYLCASRRASYNEQFFGPGTRLTVL.